This TCR beta chain was sequenced during a study of regulatory T cells in long-lasting Graves disease. Described time point: persistent/refractory GD, antithyroid drugs over 5 years with positive TRAb. Preparation of the TCR library used RNA extracted from PBMCs. With V trimmed by 3 bases and J by 5 bases, 4 bases remained unmatched. Germline CDR1 reads KGHSH; CDR2 reads LQKENI. The CDR3 is made up of 13 amino acids. HTBI primers from iRepertoire and Arm-PCR of CDR3 regions yielded the TCR beta libraries. TCRdb redid the calling of the multiplex PCR reads with MiXCR, one entry per CDR3 protein. The top ten clones hold roughly an eighth of a sample with 400,000 to 500,000 distinct CDR3 sequences, roughly 23% of them seen once.

The material sequenced was peripheral blood mononuclear cells (PBMCs), taken when the disease was refractory, from a patient treated with antithyroid drugs. The source is a female donor with Graves disease. V gene TRBV18 combines with J gene TRBJ2-7; 7 nucleotides align to TRBD2. CDR3 residues: CASSPPGRNEQYF. The DNA of the CDR3 is TGTGCCAGCTCACCCCCCGGGAGGAACGAGCAGTACTTC.